This TCR beta chain was recorded in a study of beta chain features in type 1 diabetes. Across the study: Investigators examined more than 90 million sorted cells across all samples. Study results and limitations: Cells with high TCR expression could be over-represented by cDNA sequencing.

This clone has a handful of counts. Its target is unknown. Sorted populations were all over 98% pure. The CDR3 spans 13 residues. Germline V gene sequence: CDR1 SGHDT, CDR2 YYEEEE. V was pared by 5 bases and J by 0 bases, with 6 bases between. What was sequenced were expressed TCRB transcripts, since all of the isolated RNA had been reverse transcribed. The assay was immunoSEQ multiplex PCR, and TCRdb's table has in-frame clones only and misses some. The data contain 680,000 or so clones, roughly 15% of them singletons. Sequenced sample: naive CD4+ T cells from blood. The chain joins TRBV5-6 to TRBJ1-3; D gene uncertain. The sequence was collected from a young man in good health. The CDR3 spells CASRTGSGNTIYF. Written as DNA, the CDR3 is TGTGCCAGCAGGACGGGCTCTGGAAACACCATATATTTT.